This T cell receptor beta chain was sequenced for a study of CD8+ T cells in alopecia areata. Study findings and constraints: Lesional scalp displayed greater clonality than normal scalp, most notably in alopecia totalis/universalis.

Sequencing relied on a cDNA template that was reverse transcribed from extracted RNA. The repertoire was sequenced with immunoSEQ multiplex PCR; TCRdb's copy has only in-frame clones and lacks some. The sample carries under 35,000 clones, about 83% recorded once. This clone showed up just once. Its antigen remains unidentified. V shed 1 base and J shed 0 bases, with 9 bases lying between them. This CDR3 has 15 residues. Germline V gene lookup returns CDR1 PRHDT and CDR2 FYEKMQ (reference sequence). This receptor was taken from a human donor with alopecia areata. Sequenced: NKG2D-low CD8+ T cells sorted from blood. The gene calls are TRBV13 and TRBJ1-1; a weak D match, TRBD1 (6 bases). The CDR3 DNA follows: TGTGCCAGCAGCTTAGATCGGGGGCTGAACACTGAAGCTTTCTTT. Protein product: CASSLDRGLNTEAFF.